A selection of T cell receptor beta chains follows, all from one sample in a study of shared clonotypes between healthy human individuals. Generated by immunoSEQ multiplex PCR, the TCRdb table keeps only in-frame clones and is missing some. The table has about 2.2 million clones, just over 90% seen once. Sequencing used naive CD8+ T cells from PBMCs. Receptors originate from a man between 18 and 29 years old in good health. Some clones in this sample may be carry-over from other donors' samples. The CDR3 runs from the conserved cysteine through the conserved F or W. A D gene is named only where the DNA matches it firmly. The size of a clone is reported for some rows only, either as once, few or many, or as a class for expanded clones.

TGTGCCAGCAGCCAAGGACTAGCAGATACGCAGTATTTT	CASSQGLADTQYF	TRBV6-5	NA	TRBJ2-3	TRBD2
TGTGCTAGTGGCTCGACTAGCAGACACGATATACCGAACACCGGGGAGCTGTTTTTT	CASGSTSRHDIPNTGELFF	TRBV12-5	NA	TRBJ2-2	TRBD2
TGTGCCAGCAGTCTAAGGGCAGATACGCAGTATTTT	CASSLRADTQYF	TRBV28	NA	TRBJ2-3	NA
TGTGCCAGCGACCACTCGAGGGAGGGGGACGAGCAGTACTTC	CASDHSREGDEQYF	TRBV6-1	NA	TRBJ2-7	NA
TGTGCCAGCAGCCTAGGGGCGGGTCAGCCCCAGCATTTT	CASSLGAGQPQHF	TRBV6-1	few	TRBJ1-5	NA
TGTGCCAGCAGCGCGGGAAGGCTAGACACAGATACGCAGTATTTT	CASSAGRLDTDTQYF	TRBV6-4	NA	TRBJ2-3	NA
TGTGCCATAGGACAGGGAACCGGGGAGCTGTTTTTT	CAIGQGTGELFF	TRBV7-9	NA	TRBJ2-2	TRBD1
TGTGCCAGCAGTGCGCGTTTGGAACTTTCCCTTTACGAGCAGTACTTC	CASSARLELSLYEQYF	TRBV6-1	NA	TRBJ2-7	NA
TGTGCCAGCAGTGATCCTCTGGCGTGGGGCCACAATGAGCAGTTCTTC	CASSDPLAWGHNEQFF	TRBV25-1	NA	TRBJ2-1	NA
TGTGCCAGCAGCTCCCCCGACAGGGTACGGGCCGAGCAGTACTTC	CASSSPDRVRAEQYF	TRBV11-2	NA	TRBJ2-7	TRBD1
TGTGCCAGCACGGCCCCCACCGGGGAGCTGTTTTTT	CASTAPTGELFF	TRBV27	NA	TRBJ2-2	NA
TGTGCCATCAGTGAGGACAGGACGAACAATGAGCAGTTCTTC	CAISEDRTNNEQFF	TRBV10-3	NA	TRBJ2-1	NA
TGCGCCAGCAGCGGGGGACTAGACAATGAGCAGTTCTTC	CASSGGLDNEQFF	TRBV5-1	NA	TRBJ2-1	TRBD2
TGTGCCAGCAGCCCAAGGGGATTCAATGAGCAGTTCTTC	CASSPRGFNEQFF	TRBV7-3	NA	TRBJ2-1	NA
TGTGCCAGCAGCTTAGAGGCAAACCCGGGCGCCTACGAGCAGTACTTC	CASSLEANPGAYEQYF	TRBV11-2	NA	TRBJ2-7	NA
TGTGCCAGCAGCTTAGCGAACAGTGAAGCTTTCTTT	CASSLANSEAFF	TRBV7-6	NA	TRBJ1-1	NA
TGTGCCAGCAGTAATGACAGGGGTTTATGGACTGAAGCTTTCTTT	CASSNDRGLWTEAFF	TRBV6-5	NA	TRBJ1-1	TRBD1
TGTGCCAGCAGCTTTGGGACAGGGGGCGTCCAGCCCCAGCATTTT	CASSFGTGGVQPQHF	TRBV7-2	NA	TRBJ1-5	TRBD1
TGTGCCAGCAGTCCTTCGGGGAGGAAATATAATGAAAAACTGTTTTTT	CASSPSGRKYNEKLFF	TRBV9	NA	TRBJ1-4	NA
TGTGCCAGCAGTTTATCGGTTGGCTACGAGCAGTACTTC	CASSLSVGYEQYF	TRBV27	NA	TRBJ2-7	NA
TGTGCCAGTAGTATGGCTGGATATAGCACAGATACGCAGTATTTT	CASSMAGYSTDTQYF	TRBV19	NA	TRBJ2-3	NA
TGTGCTAGTGGTTTACTAGGGCTGAAGACCCAGTACTTC	CASGLLGLKTQYF	TRBV12-5	NA	TRBJ2-5	NA
TGTGCCACCAGCGACGGACTCCTCGGGGACTATGGCTACACCTTC	CATSDGLLGDYGYTF	TRBV15	NA	TRBJ1-2	NA
TGTGCCAGCAGTTTCAGTTTAGGAGATACGCAGTATTTT	CASSFSLGDTQYF	TRBV27	NA	TRBJ2-3	NA
TGTGCCAGCAGTTTAGGGTGGGGGTACACTGAAGCTTTCTTT	CASSLGWGYTEAFF	TRBV28	NA	TRBJ1-1	NA
TGCAGTGCCGCGGACAGTTCCGGCTACACCTTC	CSAADSSGYTF	TRBV20-1	NA	TRBJ1-2	NA
TGTGCCAGCAGAGCTGGGGGGAGCACTGAAGCTTTCTTT	CASRAGGSTEAFF	TRBV27	NA	TRBJ1-1	NA
TGTGCCAGCAGCAGGGACGGTAACTATGGCTACACCTTC	CASSRDGNYGYTF	TRBV7-9	once	TRBJ1-2	NA
TGCGCCAGCAGCCTGCCCGGCAGGGGGCTAACCGGGGAGCTGTTTTTT	CASSLPGRGLTGELFF	TRBV4-1	NA	TRBJ2-2	TRBD1
TGTGCCAGCAGCCTAAAGCCGGGCAAGGGGGAAAAACTGTTTTTT	CASSLKPGKGEKLFF	TRBV5-6	NA	TRBJ1-4	NA
TGTGCCAGCAAGGACGACACAGATACGCAGTATTTT	CASKDDTDTQYF	TRBV27	once	TRBJ2-3	NA
TGTGCCAGCCGGACAGGCCTAATCTATGAGCAGTTCTTC	CASRTGLIYEQFF	TRBV2	once	TRBJ2-1	TRBD1
TGTGCCACCAGCAGAGGAGGCGGGAGGGCCTACGAGCAGTACTTC	CATSRGGGRAYEQYF	TRBV15	NA	TRBJ2-7	TRBD2
TGTGCCAGCAGTTTATCGGCCGGGACACGGCTGGTTGATGAGCAGTTCTTC	CASSLSAGTRLVDEQFF	TRBV27	NA	TRBJ2-1	NA
TGTGCCAGCAGTCACGGGGTTTACGAGCAGTACTTC	CASSHGVYEQYF	TRBV28	NA	TRBJ2-7	NA
TGTGCCAGCAGCTTAGCGGGGTCGTATGGCTACACCTTC	CASSLAGSYGYTF	TRBV7-9	NA	TRBJ1-2	NA
TGTGCCAGTAGAGACCAGACCGGCGGAGGCCATCAGCCCCAGCATTTT	CASRDQTGGGHQPQHF	TRBV19	NA	TRBJ1-5	NA
TGCGCCAGCAGCCGCACTAGCGGGAGGGTAGATACGCAGTATTTT	CASSRTSGRVDTQYF	TRBV4-1	NA	TRBJ2-3	TRBD2
TGTGCCGGGCCGGGACGGACGACCTCTGGGGCCAACGTCCTGACTTTC	CAGPGRTTSGANVLTF	TRBV30	NA	TRBJ2-6	NA
TGTGCCAGCAGGGGGGGGCATGAAAAACTGTTTTTT	CASRGGHEKLFF	TRBV2	NA	TRBJ1-4	NA
TGTGCCAGCAGTTTGACAGGGCGGGTCTACGAGCAGTACTTC	CASSLTGRVYEQYF	TRBV27	NA	TRBJ2-7	TRBD1
TGTGCCAGCAGCTTAGAACTGGCGGGCCCGAACACTGAAGCTTTCTTT	CASSLELAGPNTEAFF	TRBV7-9	few	TRBJ1-1	NA
TGCGCCAGCAGCCAGACGGTAAAGGCGGGGAACACTGAAGCTTTCTTT	CASSQTVKAGNTEAFF	TRBV4-1	NA	TRBJ1-1	NA
TGTGCCTGGAGCAGGACAGGGATCTACGAGCAGTACTTC	CAWSRTGIYEQYF	TRBV30	once	TRBJ2-7	TRBD1
TGTGCCAGCAGTGAAGGGCTGGCAGGGGCCTACGAGCAGTACTTC	CASSEGLAGAYEQYF	TRBV6-1	NA	TRBJ2-7	NA
TGTGCCAGCAGCGGGGACAGGGGTTCCCTCGAGCAGTACTTC	CASSGDRGSLEQYF	TRBV28	NA	TRBJ2-7	TRBD1
TGTGCCAGCAGTTCCCACTCTGATTATGGCTACACCTTC	CASSSHSDYGYTF	TRBV6-5	few	TRBJ1-2	NA
TGTGCCAGCAGCCAAACCCGGACTTTCTCCTACGAGCAGTACTTC	CASSQTRTFSYEQYF	TRBV14	NA	TRBJ2-7	NA
TGTGCCAGCAGCCCACCGGGGGCGGAAGCTTTCTTT	CASSPPGAEAFF	TRBV11-2	NA	TRBJ1-1	NA
TGTGCCAGCAGTTCGACCGCGAACACCGGGGAGCTGTTTTTT	CASSSTANTGELFF	TRBV27	NA	TRBJ2-2	NA
TGTGCCACCTCATTATCCGGGCGATCCGTAACCTACAATGAGCAGTTCTTC	CATSLSGRSVTYNEQFF	TRBV7-9	once	TRBJ2-1	NA
TGTGCCAGCAGCCAAAACTACCGCAATGAGCAGTTCTTC	CASSQNYRNEQFF	TRBV28	NA	TRBJ2-1	NA
TGTGCCAGCAGCTTAATAGGGACGACAGGGATGACAGATACGCAGTATTTT	CASSLIGTTGMTDTQYF	TRBV7-3	NA	TRBJ2-3	TRBD1
TGTGCCAGCAGCTTACAGGGACAGCTAAATGAAAAACTGTTTTTT	CASSLQGQLNEKLFF	TRBV7-9	NA	TRBJ1-4	TRBD1
TGCGCCAGCAGCCGAACAGCGGAGACTGAAGCTTTCTTT	CASSRTAETEAFF	TRBV4-3	NA	TRBJ1-1	NA